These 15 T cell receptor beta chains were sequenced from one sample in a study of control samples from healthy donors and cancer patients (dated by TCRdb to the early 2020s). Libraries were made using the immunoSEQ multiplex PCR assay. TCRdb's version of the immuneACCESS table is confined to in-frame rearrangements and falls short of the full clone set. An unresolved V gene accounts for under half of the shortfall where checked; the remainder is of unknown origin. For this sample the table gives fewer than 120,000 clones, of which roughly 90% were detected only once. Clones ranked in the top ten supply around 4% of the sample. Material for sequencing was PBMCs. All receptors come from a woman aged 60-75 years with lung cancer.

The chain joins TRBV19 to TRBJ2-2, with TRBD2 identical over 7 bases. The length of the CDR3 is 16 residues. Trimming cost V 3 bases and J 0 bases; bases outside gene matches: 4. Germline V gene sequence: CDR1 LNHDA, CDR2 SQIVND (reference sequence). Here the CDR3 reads CASSILSGANTGELFF. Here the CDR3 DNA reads TGTGCCAGTAGTATCTTGAGCGGGGCGAACACCGGGGAGCTGTTTTTT. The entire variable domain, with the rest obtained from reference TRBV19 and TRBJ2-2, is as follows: DGGITQSPKYLFRKEGQNVTLSCEQNLNHDAMYWYRQDPGQGLRLIYYSQIVNDFQKGDIAEGYSVSREKKESFPLTVTSAQKNPTAFYLCASSILSGANTGELFFGEGSRLTVL.

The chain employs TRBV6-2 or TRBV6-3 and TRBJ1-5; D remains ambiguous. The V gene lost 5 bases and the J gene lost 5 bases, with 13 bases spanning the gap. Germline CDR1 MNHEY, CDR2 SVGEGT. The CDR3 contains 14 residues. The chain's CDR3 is CASSTHTLDQPQHF. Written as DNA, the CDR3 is TGTGCCAGCAGTACACACACGCTGGATCAGCCCCAGCATTTT.

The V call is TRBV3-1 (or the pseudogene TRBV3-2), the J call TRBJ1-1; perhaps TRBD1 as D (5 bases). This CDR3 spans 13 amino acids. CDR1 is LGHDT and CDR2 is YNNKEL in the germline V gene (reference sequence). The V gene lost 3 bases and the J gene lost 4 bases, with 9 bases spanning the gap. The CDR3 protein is CASSQMGGTEAFF. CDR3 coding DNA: TGTGCCAGCAGCCAGATGGGGGGCACTGAAGCTTTCTTT.

DNA of the CDR3: TGTGCCAGCTCCGGGGGAGGGGGAGCTAATGAAAAACTGTTTTTT. Protein product: CASSGGGGANEKLFF. The V call is TRBV19, the J call TRBJ1-4; possible D gene TRBD1, 6 bases. Trimming shortened V by 9 bases and J by 3 bases, and 17 bases separated the two germline ends. Per the germline V gene, CDR1 is LNHDA and CDR2 is SQIVND (reference sequence). The CDR3 has 15 residues.

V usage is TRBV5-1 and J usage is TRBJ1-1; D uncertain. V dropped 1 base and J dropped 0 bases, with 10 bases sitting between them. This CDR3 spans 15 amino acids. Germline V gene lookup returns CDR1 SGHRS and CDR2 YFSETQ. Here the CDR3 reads CASSLLPSMNTEAFF. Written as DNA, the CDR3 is TGCGCCAGCAGCTTGTTACCCTCGATGAACACTGAAGCTTTCTTT.

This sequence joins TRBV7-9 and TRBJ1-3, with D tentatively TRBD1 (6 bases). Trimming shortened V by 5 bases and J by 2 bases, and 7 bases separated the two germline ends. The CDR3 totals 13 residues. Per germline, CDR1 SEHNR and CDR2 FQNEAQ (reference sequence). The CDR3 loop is CASSEGAGNTIYF. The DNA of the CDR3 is TGTGCCAGCAGCGAGGGGGCTGGAAACACCATATATTTT.

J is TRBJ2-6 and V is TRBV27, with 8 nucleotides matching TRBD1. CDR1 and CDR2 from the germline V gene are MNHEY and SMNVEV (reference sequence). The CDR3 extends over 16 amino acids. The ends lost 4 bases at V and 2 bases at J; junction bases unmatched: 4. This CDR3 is CASSSQGGTGANVLTF. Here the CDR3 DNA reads TGTGCCAGCAGTTCACAGGGGGGCACTGGGGCCAACGTCCTGACTTTC.

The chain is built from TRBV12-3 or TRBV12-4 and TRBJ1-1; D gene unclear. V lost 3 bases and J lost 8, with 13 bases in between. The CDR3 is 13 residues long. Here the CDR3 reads CASSFSGEREAFF. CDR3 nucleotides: TGTGCCAGCAGTTTTTCTGGGGAGAGGGAAGCTTTCTTT.

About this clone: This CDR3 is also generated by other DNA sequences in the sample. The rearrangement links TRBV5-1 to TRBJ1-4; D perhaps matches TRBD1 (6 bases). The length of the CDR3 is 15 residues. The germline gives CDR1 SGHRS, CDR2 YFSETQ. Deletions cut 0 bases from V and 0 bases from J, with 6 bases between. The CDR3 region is CASSLAGATNEKLFF. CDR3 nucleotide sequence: TGCGCCAGCAGCTTGGCAGGGGCAACTAATGAAAAACTGTTTTTT.

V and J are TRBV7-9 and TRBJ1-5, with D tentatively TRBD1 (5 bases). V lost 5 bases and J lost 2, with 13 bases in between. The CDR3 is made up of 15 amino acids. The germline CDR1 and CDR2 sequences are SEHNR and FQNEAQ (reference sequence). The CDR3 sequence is CASSPRGDGNQPQHF. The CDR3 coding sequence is TGTGCCAGCAGCCCCCGGGGGGATGGCAATCAGCCCCAGCATTTT.

CDR3 region: CASSLSGGGTDTQYF. The CDR3 DNA follows: TGTGCCAGCAGCCTTAGCGGGGGGGGCACAGATACGCAGTATTTT. The V call is TRBV11-3, the J call TRBJ2-3; 11 bases are a match to TRBD2. V shed 5 bases, J shed 1 base, and the junction held 2 bases outside the gene matches. Germline CDR1 is SGHNT and CDR2 is YENEEA. This CDR3 contains 15 residues.

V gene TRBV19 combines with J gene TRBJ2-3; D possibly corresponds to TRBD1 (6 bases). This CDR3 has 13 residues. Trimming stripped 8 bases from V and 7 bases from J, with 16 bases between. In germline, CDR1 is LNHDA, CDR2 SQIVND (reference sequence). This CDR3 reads CASEDRPGNTQYF. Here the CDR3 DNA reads TGTGCCAGTGAAGACAGGCCCGGGAATACGCAGTATTTT.

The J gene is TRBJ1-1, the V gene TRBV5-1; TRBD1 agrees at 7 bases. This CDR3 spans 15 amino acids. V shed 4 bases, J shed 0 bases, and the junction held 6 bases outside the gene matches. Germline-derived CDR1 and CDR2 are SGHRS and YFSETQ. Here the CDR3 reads CASSMAGGMNTEAFF. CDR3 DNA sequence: TGCGCCAGCAGCATGGCAGGGGGGATGAACACTGAAGCTTTCTTT.

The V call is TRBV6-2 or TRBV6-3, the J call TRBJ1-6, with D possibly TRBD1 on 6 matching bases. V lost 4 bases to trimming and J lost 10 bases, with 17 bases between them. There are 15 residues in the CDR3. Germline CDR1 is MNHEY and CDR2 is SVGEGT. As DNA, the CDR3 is TGTGCCAGCAGTTCACCAGGGGAGGTGGGATCACCCCTCCACTTT. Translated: CASSSPGEVGSPLHF.

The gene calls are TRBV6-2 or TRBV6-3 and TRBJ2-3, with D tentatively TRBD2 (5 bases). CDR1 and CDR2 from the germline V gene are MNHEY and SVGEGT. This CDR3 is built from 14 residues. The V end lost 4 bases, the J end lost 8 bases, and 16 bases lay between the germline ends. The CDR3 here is CASSSLDGIGTQYF. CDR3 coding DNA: TGTGCCAGCAGTTCCCTGGACGGGATAGGTACGCAGTATTTT.